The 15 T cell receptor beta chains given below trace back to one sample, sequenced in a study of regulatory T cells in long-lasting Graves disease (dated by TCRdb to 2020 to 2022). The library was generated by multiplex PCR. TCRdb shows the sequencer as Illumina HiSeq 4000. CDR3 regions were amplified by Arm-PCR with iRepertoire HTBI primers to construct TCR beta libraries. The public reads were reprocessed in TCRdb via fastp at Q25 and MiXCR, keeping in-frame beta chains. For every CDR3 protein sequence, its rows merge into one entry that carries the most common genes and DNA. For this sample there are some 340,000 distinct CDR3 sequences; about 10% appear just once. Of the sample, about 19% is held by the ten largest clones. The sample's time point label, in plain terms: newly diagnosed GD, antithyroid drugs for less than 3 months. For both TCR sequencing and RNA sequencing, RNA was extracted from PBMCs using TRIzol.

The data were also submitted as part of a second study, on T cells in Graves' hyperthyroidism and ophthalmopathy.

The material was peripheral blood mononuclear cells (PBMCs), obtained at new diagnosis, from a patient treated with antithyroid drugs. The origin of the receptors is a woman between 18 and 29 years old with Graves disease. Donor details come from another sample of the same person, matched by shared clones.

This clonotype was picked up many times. The CDR3 region is CASSLLAGGPGTDTQYF. CDR3 in DNA: TGTGCCAGCAGTTTACTAGCGGGAGGCCCGGGCACAGATACGCAGTATTTT. The chain carries TRBV28 and TRBJ2-3; 11 positions agree with TRBD2. Germline V gene lookup returns CDR1 MDHEN and CDR2 SYDVKM. The V segment lost 2 bases and the J segment 1 base; nucleotides outside the gene matches: 5. The CDR3 has 17 residues.

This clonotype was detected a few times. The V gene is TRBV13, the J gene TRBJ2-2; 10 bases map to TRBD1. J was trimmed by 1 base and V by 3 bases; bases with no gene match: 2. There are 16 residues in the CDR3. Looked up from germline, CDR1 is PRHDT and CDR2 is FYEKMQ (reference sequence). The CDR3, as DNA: TGTGCCAGCAGCTTCAGGGACAGGGGGAACACCGGGGAGCTGTTTTTT. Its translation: CASSFRDRGNTGELFF. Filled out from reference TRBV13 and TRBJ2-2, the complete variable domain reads AAGVIQSPRHLIKEKRETATLKCYPIPRHDTVYWYQQGPGQDPQFLISFYEKMQSDKGSIPDRFSAQQFSDYHSELNMSSLELGDSALYFCASSFRDRGNTGELFFGEGSRLTVL.

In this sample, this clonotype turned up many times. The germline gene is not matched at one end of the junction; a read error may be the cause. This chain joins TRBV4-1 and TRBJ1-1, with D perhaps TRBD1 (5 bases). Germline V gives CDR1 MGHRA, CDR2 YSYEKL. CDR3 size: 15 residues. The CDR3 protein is CASSPGRKENTEAFF. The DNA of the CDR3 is TGTGCCAGCAGCCCGGGACGTAAAGAGAACACTGAAGCTTTCTTT.

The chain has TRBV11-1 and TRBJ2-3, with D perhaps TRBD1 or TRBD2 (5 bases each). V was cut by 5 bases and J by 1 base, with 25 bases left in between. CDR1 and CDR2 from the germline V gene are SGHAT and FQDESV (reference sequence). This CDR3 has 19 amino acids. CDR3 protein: CASSVTGRWGRIRTDTQYF. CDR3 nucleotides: TGTGCCAGCAGCGTAACGGGGCGTTGGGGAAGGATTCGCACAGATACGCAGTATTTT.

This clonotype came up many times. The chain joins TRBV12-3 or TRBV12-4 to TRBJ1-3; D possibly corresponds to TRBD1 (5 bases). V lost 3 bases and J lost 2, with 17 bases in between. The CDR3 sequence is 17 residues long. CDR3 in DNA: TGTGCCAGCAGTTTTGGGGCAGGGCCGGTGACTGGAAACACCATATATTTT. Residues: CASSFGAGPVTGNTIYF.

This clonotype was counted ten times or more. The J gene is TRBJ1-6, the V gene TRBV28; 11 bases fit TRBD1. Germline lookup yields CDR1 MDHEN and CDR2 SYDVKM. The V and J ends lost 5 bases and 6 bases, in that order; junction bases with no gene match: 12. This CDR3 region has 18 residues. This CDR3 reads CASSPRTGGPPSNSPLHF. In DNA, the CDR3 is TGTGCCAGCAGTCCTAGGACAGGGGGCCCCCCCTCTAATTCACCCCTCCACTTT. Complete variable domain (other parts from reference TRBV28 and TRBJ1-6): DVKVTQSSRYLVKRTGEKVFLECVQDMDHENMFWYRQDPGLGLRLIYFSYDVKMKEKGDIPEGYSVSREKKERFSLILESASTNQTSMYLCASSPRTGGPPSNSPLHFGNGTRLTVT.

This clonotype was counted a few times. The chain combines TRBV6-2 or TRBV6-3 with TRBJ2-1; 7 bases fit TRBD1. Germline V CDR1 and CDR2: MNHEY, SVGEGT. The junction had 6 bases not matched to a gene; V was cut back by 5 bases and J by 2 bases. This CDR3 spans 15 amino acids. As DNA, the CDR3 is TGTGCCAGCAGTCAATGGACAGGTACCTACAATGAGCAGTTCTTC. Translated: CASSQWTGTYNEQFF.

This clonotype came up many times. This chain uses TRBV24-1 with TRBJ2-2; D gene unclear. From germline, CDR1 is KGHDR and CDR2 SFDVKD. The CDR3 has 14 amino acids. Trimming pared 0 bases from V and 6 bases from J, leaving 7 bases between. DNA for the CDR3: TGTGCCACCAGTGATTTGCATGTCTCCGGGGAGCTGTTTTTT. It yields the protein CATSDLHVSGELFF.

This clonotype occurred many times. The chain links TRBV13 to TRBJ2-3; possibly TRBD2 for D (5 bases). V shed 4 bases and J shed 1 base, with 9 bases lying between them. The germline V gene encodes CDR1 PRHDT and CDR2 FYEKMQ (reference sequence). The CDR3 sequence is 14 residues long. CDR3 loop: CASSSSEGTDTQYF. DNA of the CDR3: TGTGCCAGCAGCTCTTCGGAGGGCACAGATACGCAGTATTTT.

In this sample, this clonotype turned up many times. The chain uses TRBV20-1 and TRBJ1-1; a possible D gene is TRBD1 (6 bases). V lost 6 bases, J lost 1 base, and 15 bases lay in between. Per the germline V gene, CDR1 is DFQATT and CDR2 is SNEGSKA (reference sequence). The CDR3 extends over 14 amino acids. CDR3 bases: TGCAGTGCCTCCATGGGGGCTTGGAACACTGAAGCTTTCTTT. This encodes CSASMGAWNTEAFF.

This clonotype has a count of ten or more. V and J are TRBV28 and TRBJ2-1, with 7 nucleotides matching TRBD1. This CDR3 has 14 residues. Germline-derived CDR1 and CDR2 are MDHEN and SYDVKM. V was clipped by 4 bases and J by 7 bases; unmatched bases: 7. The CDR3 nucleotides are TGTGCCAGCAGTTCCGCCGGGACAGTGAATGAGCAGTTCTTC. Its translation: CASSSAGTVNEQFF.

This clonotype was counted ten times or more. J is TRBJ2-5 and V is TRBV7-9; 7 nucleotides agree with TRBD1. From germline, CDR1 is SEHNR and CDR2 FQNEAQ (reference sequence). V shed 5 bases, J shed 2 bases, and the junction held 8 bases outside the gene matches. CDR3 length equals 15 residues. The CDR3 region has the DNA TGTGCCAGCAGCCTAGTATGGGACAGACAAGAGACCCAGTACTTC. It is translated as CASSLVWDRQETQYF.

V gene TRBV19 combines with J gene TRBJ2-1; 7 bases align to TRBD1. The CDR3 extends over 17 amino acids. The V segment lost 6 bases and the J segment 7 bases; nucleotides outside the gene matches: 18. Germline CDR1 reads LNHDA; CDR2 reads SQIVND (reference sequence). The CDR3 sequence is CASSLRSRAGGRNEQFF. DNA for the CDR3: TGTGCCAGTAGCCTCAGAAGCAGGGCAGGGGGTAGGAATGAGCAGTTCTTC.

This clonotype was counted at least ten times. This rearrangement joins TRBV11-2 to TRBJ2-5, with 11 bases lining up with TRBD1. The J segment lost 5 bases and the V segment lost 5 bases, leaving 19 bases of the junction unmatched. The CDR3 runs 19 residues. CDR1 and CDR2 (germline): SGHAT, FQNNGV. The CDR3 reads CASSRILRISGQGDETQYF. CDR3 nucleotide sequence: TGTGCCAGCAGCCGCATCCTTAGGATCTCGGGACAGGGGGACGAGACCCAGTACTTC.

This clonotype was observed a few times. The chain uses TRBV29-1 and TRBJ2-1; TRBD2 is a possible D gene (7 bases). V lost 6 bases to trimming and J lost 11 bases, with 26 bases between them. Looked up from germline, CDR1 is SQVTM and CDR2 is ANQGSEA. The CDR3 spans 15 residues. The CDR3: CSVPLRGRAYYQQFF. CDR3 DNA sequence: TGCAGCGTCCCCCTGAGGGGGAGGGCCTATTATCAGCAGTTCTTC.